What follows describes a single T cell receptor beta chain. Produced via immunoSEQ multiplex PCR; TCRdb's table is partial and in-frame only. The profile shows fewer than 200,000 clones, about 86% of them singletons. The sample belongs to a study of blood T cell repertoires in COVID-19. This CDR3 is 14 amino acids long. V dropped 6 bases and J dropped 1 base, with 13 bases sitting between them. The germline V gene has CDR1 SGHTA and CDR2 FQGNSA. The chain is built from TRBV7-2 and TRBJ2-7; D gene unclear. The sequenced material came from PBMCs or T cells enriched from blood (not recorded which). This sequence was found in a woman aged 45 to 65 in a cohort exposed to, infected with or recovered from COVID-19 (not recorded which). CDR3 sequence: CASRSLVESYEQYF. CDR3 DNA sequence: TGTGCCAGCAGGAGTCTAGTAGAGTCCTACGAGCAGTACTTC. The full variable domain, completed using reference TRBV7-2 and TRBJ2-7, is GAGVSQSPSNKVTEKGKDVELRCDPISGHTALYWYRQSLGQGLEFLIYFQGNSAPDKSGLPSDRFSAERTGGSVSTLTIQRTQQEDSAVYLCASRSLVESYEQYFGPGTRLTVT.